These 16 T cell receptor beta chains were all obtained from the same sample, sequenced in a study of blood T cell repertoires in COVID-19. Repertoires were generated with immunoSEQ multiplex PCR, while TCRdb's copy carries only in-frame clones and drops some. The sample consists of about 350,000 clones, over 85% of them appearing once. The sequencing sample was made of peripheral blood. Every receptor here comes from a woman aged 55-75 years with COVID-19, enrolled during active disease.

This CDR3 reads CATSPLAGGTNTGELFF. The CDR3 region has the DNA TGTGCCACCAGCCCCCTAGCGGGGGGGACGAACACCGGGGAGCTGTTTTTT. The chain joins TRBV24-1 to TRBJ2-2, with TRBD2 identical over 12 bases. CDR1 and CDR2 (germline): KGHDR, SFDVKD. V dropped 7 bases and J dropped 0; count of bases not matched to a gene: 5. The CDR3 consists of 17 residues.

V is TRBV2 and J is TRBJ1-6; weak D call: TRBD1 (5 bases). The CDR3 spans 14 residues. CDR1 is SNHLY and CDR2 is FYNNEI in the germline V gene. V gave up 4 bases and J gave up 6 bases, with 10 bases separating them. CDR3 coding DNA: TGTGCCAGCAGTGGACAGCGACTTAATTCACCCCTCCACTTT. It specifies CASSGQRLNSPLHF. Using reference TRBV2 and TRBJ1-6 for the parts outside the CDR3, the full variable domain is EPEVTQTPSHQVTQMGQEVILRCVPISNHLYFYWYRQILGQKVEFLVSFYNNEISEKSEIFDDQFSVERPDGSNFTLKIRSTKLEDSAMYFCASSGQRLNSPLHFGNGTRLTVT.

This chain joins TRBV18 and TRBJ2-6, with a tentative D call TRBD2 (5 bases). The germline V gene encodes CDR1 KGHSH and CDR2 LQKENI. The CDR3 has 16 residues. Deletions cut 1 base from V and 0 bases from J, with 7 bases between. CDR3 nucleotide sequence: TGTGCCAGCTCACCACGGCGGGCCTCTGGGGCCAACGTCCTGACTTTC. Its translation is CASSPRRASGANVLTF.

This chain joins TRBV7-9 and TRBJ2-3; 10 positions agree with TRBD2. This CDR3 has 16 amino acids. Germline assignment: CDR1 SEHNR and CDR2 FQNEAQ (reference sequence). V lost 5 bases and J lost 1; bases outside the gene matches: 6. The CDR3 sequence is CASSLTLAGGTDTQYF. CDR3 in DNA: TGTGCCAGCAGCCTTACCCTAGCGGGGGGCACAGATACGCAGTATTTT.

The chain couples TRBV3-1 (or the pseudogene TRBV3-2) to TRBJ1-4, with D perhaps TRBD1 (5 bases). The V end was cut by 1 base, the J end by 3 bases, with 12 bases between. This CDR3 region has 16 residues. Germline-derived CDR1 and CDR2 are LGHDT and YNNKEL (reference sequence). This CDR3 reads CASSQGPREANEKLFF. The CDR3 bases are TGTGCCAGCAGCCAAGGCCCCAGGGAGGCTAATGAAAAACTGTTTTTT.

This sequence joins TRBV7-2 and TRBJ1-1, with TRBD1 as a possible D gene (5 bases). CDR3 length equals 15 residues. CDR1 is SGHTA and CDR2 is FQGNSA in the germline V gene. The V and J ends lost 5 bases and 1 base respectively, with 14 bases between them. The CDR3 reads CASSPRGTANTEAFF. In DNA form, the CDR3 reads TGTGCCAGCAGCCCACGCGGGACCGCGAACACTGAAGCTTTCTTT.

V gene TRBV7-2 combines with J gene TRBJ2-6; D gene unclear. Germline values: CDR1 SGHTA, CDR2 FQGNSA. The CDR3 consists of 15 residues. Trimming removed 5 bases from V and 0 bases from J, with 8 bases in between. The DNA of the CDR3 is TGTGCCAGCAGCCTCGGGTTCTCTGGGGCCAACGTCCTGACTTTC. Translated, it gives CASSLGFSGANVLTF.

The chain carries TRBV3-1 (or the pseudogene TRBV3-2) and TRBJ1-6; TRBD1 matches 8 bases. The CDR3 covers 15 residues. The V and J ends lost 4 bases and 8 bases, in that order; junction bases with no gene match: 7. Germline V gene lookup returns CDR1 LGHDT and CDR2 YNNKEL (reference sequence). CDR3 in DNA: TGTGCCAGCAGCCGACTCGGACAGGGTGATTCACCCCTCCACTTT. It yields the protein CASSRLGQGDSPLHF.

The chain joins TRBV10-2 to TRBJ2-7; possible D gene TRBD1, 5 bases. Germline V gene lookup returns CDR1 WSHSY and CDR2 SAAADI. Trimming cost V 5 bases and J 2 bases, with 16 bases left between them. This CDR3 has 15 amino acids. CDR3 sequence: CASSPQGSFPYEQYF. The CDR3, as DNA: TGCGCCAGCAGTCCCCAGGGCAGTTTCCCCTACGAGCAGTACTTC.

There are a few counts of this clone. V usage is TRBV2 and J usage is TRBJ2-3; 12 positions match TRBD2. Germline V gene lookup returns CDR1 SNHLY and CDR2 FYNNEI. The CDR3 loop spans 16 amino acids. V lost 6 bases and J lost 2; bases outside the gene matches: 6. The CDR3 DNA follows: TGTGCCAGCAGCGGCAGACTAGCGGGGGCCACAGATACGCAGTATTTT. Its translation is CASSGRLAGATDTQYF.

This chain links TRBV18 with TRBJ1-5; TRBD1 is a possible D gene (5 bases). The V gene lost 5 bases and the J gene lost 9 bases, with 14 bases spanning the gap. CDR1 is KGHSH, CDR2 LQKENI, per germline. The CDR3 covers 13 residues. Here the CDR3 reads CASSTSGQGPQHF. For the CDR3, the DNA is TGTGCCAGCTCAACTTCCGGGCAGGGGCCCCAGCATTTT.

This chain links TRBV11-2 with TRBJ2-7, with TRBD1 matching 9 bases. The CDR3 runs 15 residues. CDR1 is SGHAT, CDR2 FQNNGV, per germline. J was trimmed by 6 bases and V by 3 bases; bases with no gene match: 9. CDR3 sequence (DNA): TGTGCCAGCAGCTTCAGGGGGACAGGGAAGGTCGAGCAGTACTTC. It translates to CASSFRGTGKVEQYF.

The chain is built from TRBV5-8 and TRBJ1-5, with D perhaps TRBD1 (6 bases). Looked up from germline, CDR1 is SGHTS and CDR2 is YDEGEE. The CDR3 is made up of 17 amino acids. The V end lost 0 bases, the J end lost 2 bases, and 15 bases lay between the germline ends. In DNA, the CDR3 is TGTGCCAGCAGCTTGGGCAGGGGCCGGGGGGGCAATCAGCCCCAGCATTTT. The encoded protein is CASSLGRGRGGNQPQHF.

This clone was observed a handful of times. The V and J genes are TRBV6-4 and TRBJ1-6; no definite D call. Trimming stripped 0 bases from V and 9 bases from J, with 6 bases between. This CDR3 has 13 residues. Germline loops: CDR1 MRHNA, CDR2 SNTAGT. The CDR3 spells CASSDSDFSPLHF. DNA of the CDR3: TGTGCCAGCAGTGACTCGGACTTTTCACCCCTCCACTTT.

This chain uses TRBV5-1 with TRBJ1-4; D is ambiguous. This CDR3 region has 14 residues. Germline CDR1 and CDR2: SGHRS and YFSETQ. The V and J ends lost 5 bases and 0 bases respectively, with 8 bases between them. The CDR3 DNA follows: TGCGCCAGCAGGAGGTGGTCAACTAATGAAAAACTGTTTTTT. Translation: CASRRWSTNEKLFF.

The chain joins TRBV18 to TRBJ2-1, with 9 bases lining up with TRBD2. CDR1 is KGHSH and CDR2 is LQKENI in the germline V gene. This CDR3 comprises 15 residues. The ends lost 2 bases at V and 5 bases at J; junction bases unmatched: 4. Here the CDR3 reads CASSPWVAGDNEQFF. DNA for the CDR3: TGTGCCAGCTCACCATGGGTAGCGGGGGACAATGAGCAGTTCTTC. Using reference TRBV18 and TRBJ2-1 for the parts outside the CDR3, the full variable domain is NAGVMQNPRHLVRRRGQEARLRCSPMKGHSHVYWYRQLPEEGLKFMVYLQKENIIDESGMPKERFSAEFPKEGPSILRIQQVVRGDSAAYFCASSPWVAGDNEQFFGPGTRLTVL.